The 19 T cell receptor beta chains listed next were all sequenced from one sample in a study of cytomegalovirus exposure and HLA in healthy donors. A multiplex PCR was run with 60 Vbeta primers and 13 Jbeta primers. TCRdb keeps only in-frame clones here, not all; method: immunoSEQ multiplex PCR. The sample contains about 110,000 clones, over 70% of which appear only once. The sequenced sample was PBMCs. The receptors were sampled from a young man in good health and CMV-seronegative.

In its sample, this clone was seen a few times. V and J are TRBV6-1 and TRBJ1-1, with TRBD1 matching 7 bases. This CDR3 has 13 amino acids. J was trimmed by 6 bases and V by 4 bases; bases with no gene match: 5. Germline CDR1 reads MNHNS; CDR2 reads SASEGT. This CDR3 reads CASSGTGVAEAFF. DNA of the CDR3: TGTGCCAGCAGTGGCACAGGGGTGGCTGAAGCTTTCTTT.

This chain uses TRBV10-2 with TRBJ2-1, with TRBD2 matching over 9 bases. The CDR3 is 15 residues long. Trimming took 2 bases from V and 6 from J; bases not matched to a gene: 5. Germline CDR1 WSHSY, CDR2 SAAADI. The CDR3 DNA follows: TGCGCCAGCAGTGAGGGGCTAGCGGGGCCCAATGAGCAGTTCTTC. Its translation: CASSEGLAGPNEQFF.

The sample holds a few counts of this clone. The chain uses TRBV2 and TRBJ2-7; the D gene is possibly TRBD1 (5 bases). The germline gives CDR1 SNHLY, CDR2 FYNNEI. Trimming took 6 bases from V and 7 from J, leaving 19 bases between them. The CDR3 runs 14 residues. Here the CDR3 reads CASRIEEGVEEQYF. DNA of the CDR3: TGTGCCAGCAGGATTGAGGAAGGGGTGGAGGAGCAGTACTTC.

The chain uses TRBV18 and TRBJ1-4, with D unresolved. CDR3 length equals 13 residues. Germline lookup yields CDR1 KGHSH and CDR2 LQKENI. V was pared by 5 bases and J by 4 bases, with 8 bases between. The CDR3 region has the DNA TGTGCCAGCTCAGCAACGGTTAATGAAAAACTGTTTTTT. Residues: CASSATVNEKLFF.

The CDR3 DNA follows: TGTGCCAGCACCCGGGGGGAGAACACCGGGGAGCTGTTTTTT. Amino acids: CASTRGENTGELFF. V and J are TRBV7-9 and TRBJ2-2, with TRBD2 matching 7 bases. CDR3 length equals 14 residues. J was trimmed by 1 base and V by 7 bases; bases with no gene match: 3. Germline CDR1 SEHNR, CDR2 FQNEAQ (reference sequence).

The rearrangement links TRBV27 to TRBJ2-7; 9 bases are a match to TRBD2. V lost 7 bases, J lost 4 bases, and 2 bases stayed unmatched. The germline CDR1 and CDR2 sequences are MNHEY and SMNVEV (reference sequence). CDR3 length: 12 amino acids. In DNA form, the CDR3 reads TGTGCCAGCAAGACTAGCGGATACGAGCAGTACTTC. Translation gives CASKTSGYEQYF.

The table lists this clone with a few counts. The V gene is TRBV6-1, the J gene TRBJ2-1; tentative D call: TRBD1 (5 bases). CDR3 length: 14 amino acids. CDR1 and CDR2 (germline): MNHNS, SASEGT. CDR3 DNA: TGTGCTGTTGGGGTCGACAGCTCCTACAATGAGCAGTTCTTC. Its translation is CAVGVDSSYNEQFF.

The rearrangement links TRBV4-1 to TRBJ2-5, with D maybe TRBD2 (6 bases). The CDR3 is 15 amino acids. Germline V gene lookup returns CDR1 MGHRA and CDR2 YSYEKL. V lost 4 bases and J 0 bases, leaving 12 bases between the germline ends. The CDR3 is CASSPLGLNQETQYF. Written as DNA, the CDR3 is TGCGCCAGCAGCCCCTTGGGACTCAACCAAGAGACCCAGTACTTC.

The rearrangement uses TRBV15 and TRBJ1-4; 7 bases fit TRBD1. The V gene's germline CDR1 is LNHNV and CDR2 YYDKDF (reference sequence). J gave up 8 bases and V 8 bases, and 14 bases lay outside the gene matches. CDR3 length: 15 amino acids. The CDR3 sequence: CATEGSGGRTEKLFF. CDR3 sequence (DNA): TGTGCCACCGAAGGATCAGGGGGACGCACGGAAAAACTGTTTTTT. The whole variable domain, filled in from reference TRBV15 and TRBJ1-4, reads DAMVIQNPRYQVTQFGKPVTLSCSQTLNHNVMYWYQQKSSQAPKLLFHYYDKDFNNEADTPDNFQSRRPNTSFCFLDIRSPGLGDTAMYLCATEGSGGRTEKLFFGSGTQLSVL.

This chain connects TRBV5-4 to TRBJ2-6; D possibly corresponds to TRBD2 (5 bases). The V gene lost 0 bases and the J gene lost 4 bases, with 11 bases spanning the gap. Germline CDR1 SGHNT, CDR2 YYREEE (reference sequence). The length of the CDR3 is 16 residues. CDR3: CASSLGESMGANVLTF. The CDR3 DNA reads TGTGCCAGCAGCTTGGGGGAGTCAATGGGGGCCAACGTCCTGACTTTC. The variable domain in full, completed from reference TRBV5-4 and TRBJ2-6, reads ETGVTQSPTHLIKTRGQQVTLRCSSQSGHNTVSWYQQALGQGPQFIFQYYREEENGRGNFPPRFSGLQFPNYSSELNVNALELDDSALYLCASSLGESMGANVLTFGAGSRLTVL.

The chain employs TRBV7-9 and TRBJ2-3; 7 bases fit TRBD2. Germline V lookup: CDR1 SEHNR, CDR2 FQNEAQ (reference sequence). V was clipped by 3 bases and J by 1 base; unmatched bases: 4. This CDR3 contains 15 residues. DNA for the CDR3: TGTGCCAGCAGCTTTTCCCTAGCGGGCACAGATACGCAGTATTTT. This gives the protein CASSFSLAGTDTQYF.

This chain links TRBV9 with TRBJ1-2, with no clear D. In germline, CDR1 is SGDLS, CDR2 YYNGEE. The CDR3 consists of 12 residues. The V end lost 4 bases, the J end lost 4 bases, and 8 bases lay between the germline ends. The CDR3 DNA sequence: TGTGCCAGCAGCAGCTCTGGCTATGGCTACACCTTC. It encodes CASSSSGYGYTF.

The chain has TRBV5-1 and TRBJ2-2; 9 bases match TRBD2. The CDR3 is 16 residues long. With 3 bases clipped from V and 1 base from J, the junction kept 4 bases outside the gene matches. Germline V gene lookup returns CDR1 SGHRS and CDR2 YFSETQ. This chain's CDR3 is CASSWTAGGNTGELFF. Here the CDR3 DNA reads TGCGCCAGCAGCTGGACAGCGGGGGGGAACACCGGGGAGCTGTTTTTT.

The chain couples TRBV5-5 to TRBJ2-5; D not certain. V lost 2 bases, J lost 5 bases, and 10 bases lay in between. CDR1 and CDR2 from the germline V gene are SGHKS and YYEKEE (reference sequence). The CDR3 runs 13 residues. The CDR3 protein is CASSLFLSETQYF. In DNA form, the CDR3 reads TGTGCCAGCAGCTTATTCCTCTCCGAGACCCAGTACTTC.

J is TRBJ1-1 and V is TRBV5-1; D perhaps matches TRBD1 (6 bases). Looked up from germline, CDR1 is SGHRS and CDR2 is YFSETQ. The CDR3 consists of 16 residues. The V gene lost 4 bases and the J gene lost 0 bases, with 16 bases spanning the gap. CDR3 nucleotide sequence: TGCGCCAGCAGCCCGGGACACCAAATTATGAACACTGAAGCTTTCTTT. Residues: CASSPGHQIMNTEAFF.

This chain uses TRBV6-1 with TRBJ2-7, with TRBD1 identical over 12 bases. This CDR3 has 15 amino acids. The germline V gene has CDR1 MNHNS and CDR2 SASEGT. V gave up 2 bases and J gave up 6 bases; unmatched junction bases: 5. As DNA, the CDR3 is TGTGCCAGCAGTGAATTGGGACAGGGGGCGGGCGAGCAGTACTTC. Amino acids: CASSELGQGAGEQYF.

The CDR3 protein is CASSPGGSGDEQYF. In DNA, the CDR3 is TGTGCCAGCAGTCCCGGAGGGTCTGGGGACGAGCAGTACTTC. The chain combines TRBV5-6 with TRBJ2-7; D perhaps matches TRBD2 (6 bases). Trimming pared 5 bases from V and 5 bases from J, leaving 17 bases between. Per germline, CDR1 SGHDT and CDR2 YYEEEE. The CDR3 length is 14 residues. The variable domain in full, with the rest retrieved from reference TRBV5-6 and TRBJ2-7, is DAGVTQSPTHLIKTRGQQVTLRCSPKSGHDTVSWYQQALGQGPQFIFQYYEEEERQRGNFPDRFSGHQFPNYSSELNVNALLLGDSALYLCASSPGGSGDEQYFGPGTRLTVT.

The CDR3 loop reads CASRSHPNQPQHF. In nucleotides, the CDR3 is TGTGCCAGCAGGTCCCATCCCAATCAGCCCCAGCATTTT. This sequence joins TRBV28 and TRBJ1-5; D is unclear. The CDR3 is made up of 13 amino acids. V lost 6 bases to trimming and J lost 3 bases, with 9 bases between them. From germline, CDR1 is MDHEN and CDR2 SYDVKM.

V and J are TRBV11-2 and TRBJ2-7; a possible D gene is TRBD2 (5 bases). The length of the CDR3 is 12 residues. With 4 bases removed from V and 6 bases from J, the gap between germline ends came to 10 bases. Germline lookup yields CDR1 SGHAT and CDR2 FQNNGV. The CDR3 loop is CASSSEVSEQYF. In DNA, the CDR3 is TGTGCCAGCAGCTCGGAGGTCTCCGAGCAGTACTTC.